This TCR beta chain originates from a study of shared clonotypes between healthy human individuals. The CDR3 is 13 amino acids. Germline CDR1 is SGHDN and CDR2 is FVKESK. V was shortened by 0 bases and J by 0 bases, with 2 bases between the two germline ends. Each subset's genomic DNA was shared equally among a number of immunoSEQ plates. Assay used: immunoSEQ multiplex PCR; TCRdb lists only in-frame clones, some missing. The data contain 450,000 to 500,000 clones, more than 75% of them singletons. There are a few counts of this clone. The sequenced material came from PBMCs. The V call is TRBV14, the J call TRBJ1-1, with unresolved D. The TCR was taken from a woman aged 40 to 55 in good health. Some clones in this sample may be carry-over from other donors' samples. CDR3 in DNA: TGTGCCAGCAGCCAAGATATGAACACTGAAGCTTTCTTT. Protein sequence: CASSQDMNTEAFF.